The TCR beta chain under discussion was sequenced for a study of CXCR3-negative and CXCR3-positive naive CD8 T cells. Study-level results: Naive cells with CXCR3 showed TRB CDR3s that were more hydrophobic than those in CXCR3-negative naive cells.

Among CD8+ T cells, naive ones were CD45RO-CCR7+CD27+CD95-. The libraries of TRB cDNA were constructed through 5' RACE using UMI labels. TCRdb reanalyzed the 5' RACE reads and collapses them to one entry per CDR3 protein, without DNA. The specimen's table records about 130,000 distinct CDR3 sequences. CDR1 WNHNN and CDR2 SYGVQD come from the germline V gene (reference sequence). This CDR3 is 13 amino acids long. As concerns this clonotype: Antigen: not known.

The gene calls are TRBV10-1 and TRBJ1-1. What was sequenced was naive CXCR3- CD8+ T cells from blood. Specified subset: CD45RO-CCR7+CD27+CD95- naive CD8+ T cells lacking CXCR3 (TNR3-). The sequence was obtained from a human donor in good health. Some clones in this sample may be carry-over from other donors' samples. Here the CDR3 reads CASSEGTVTEAFF.